The 3 T cell receptor beta chains presented below share a single source sample, sequenced in a study of cytomegalovirus exposure and HLA in healthy donors. Amplification used 60 Vbeta primers and 13 Jbeta primers. Data came from immunoSEQ multiplex PCR; TCRdb stores just in-frame clones and leaves some out. There are about 94,000 clones in the sample; around three fifths occur only once, and around 4.2% lies in the top ten. The sample consisted of PBMCs. Source of these receptors: a man aged 25-40 years in good health and CMV-seronegative.

The V call is TRBV14, the J call TRBJ2-2; the D is unclear. From germline, CDR1 is SGHDN and CDR2 FVKESK. V was shortened by 5 bases and J by 2 bases, with 12 bases between the two germline ends. The length of the CDR3 is 15 residues. CDR3 protein: CASSLAVINTGELFF. CDR3 bases: TGTGCCAGCAGCTTGGCGGTTATTAACACCGGGGAGCTGTTTTTT.

Note on this clone: This probably arose from a read error, given a far larger clone one base away. This chain links TRBV4-2 with TRBJ2-2, with TRBD2 identical over 14 bases. Trimming at V came to 3 bases and at J to 3 bases, leaving 9 bases not matched to a gene. CDR1 is LGHNA, CDR2 YNFKEQ, per germline. This CDR3 spans 19 amino acids. The CDR3 spells CASSHQGLAGVKYTGELFF. CDR3 nucleotide sequence: TGTGCCAGCAGCCACCAGGGACTAGCGGGGGTAAAATACACCGGGGAGCTGTTTTTT.

The chain uses TRBV6-4 and TRBJ2-3; 11 nucleotides align to TRBD2. The V and J ends lost 5 bases and 6 bases, in that order; junction bases with no gene match: 4. Germline CDR1 MRHNA, CDR2 SNTAGT. This CDR3 comprises 14 residues. The CDR3 region is CASSQTSGSDTQYF. CDR3 nucleotides: TGTGCCAGCAGTCAAACTAGCGGGAGTGATACGCAGTATTTT.